A single sample is the source of the 28 T cell receptor beta chains below, sequenced in a study of T cells in women clearing cervical HPV infection. The repertoire was sequenced with immunoSEQ multiplex PCR; TCRdb's copy has only in-frame clones and lacks some. The sample has tens of thousands of clones. The sequenced material came from blood buffy coat. These receptors originate from a woman between 18 and 75 years old with a cervical HPV16 infection that either progressed to CIN3+ or cleared (not recorded which).

As concerns this clone: The CDR3 end falls 3 residues outside the read, so it is completed with the germline J gene. The chain has TRBV20-1 and TRBJ1-6, with D perhaps TRBD1 (5 bases). V gave up 6 bases and J gave up 7 bases, with 16 bases separating them. CDR1 DFQATT and CDR2 SNEGSKA come from the germline V gene (reference sequence). CDR3 size: 14 residues. CDR3 protein: CSADSGGSNSPLHF. Incomplete CDR3 DNA: TGCAGTGCCGACAGCGGGGGATCAAATTCACCC.

As to this clone: Read coverage stops 3 residues before the CDR3 terminus; the germline J gene supplies the remainder. The chain uses TRBV7-3 and TRBJ2-1, with 8 bases aligning to TRBD1. J was trimmed by 5 bases and V by 3 bases; bases with no gene match: 6. The CDR3 consists of 15 residues. Germline CDR1 is SGHTA and CDR2 is FQGTGA. The CDR3 region is CASSFTDRGDNEQFF. CDR3 DNA, as far as it was read: TGTGCCAGCAGCTTTACAGACAGGGGTGACAATGAG.

As to this clone: The CDR3 extends 3 residues past the end of the read, so its final part is completed from the germline J gene. J is TRBJ1-2 and V is TRBV18, with D tentatively TRBD1 (6 bases). CDR3 size: 13 residues. CDR1 is KGHSH, CDR2 LQKENI, per germline. CDR3 DNA (partial): TGTGCCAGCTCACCGGAGGGACACTACGAC. It encodes CASSPEGHYD. The CDR3, in full, reads CASSPEGHYDYTF. Complete variable domain (other parts from reference TRBV18 and TRBJ1-2): NAGVMQNPRHLVRRRGQEARLRCSPMKGHSHVYWYRQLPEEGLKFMVYLQKENIIDESGMPKERFSAEFPKEGPSILRIQQVVRGDSAAYFCASSPEGHYDYTFGSGTRLTVV.

Points on this clone: The read ends 3 residues before the CDR3 terminus; that terminus is restored from the germline J gene. The chain links TRBV20-1 to TRBJ2-1; 7 positions agree with TRBD1. This CDR3 has 14 amino acids. V was clipped by 3 bases and J by 3 bases; unmatched bases: 5. CDR1 is DFQATT, CDR2 SNEGSKA, per germline (reference sequence). This CDR3 is CSARGQSLYNEQFF. The CDR3 bases that were read are TGCAGTGCTAGGGGACAGTCTCTCTACAATGAG.

Comments on this clone: The CDR3 end is not reached by the read, which stops 3 residues before it; the germline J gene fills it in. The chain employs TRBV5-1 and TRBJ2-1; 11 nucleotides agree with TRBD2. Germline loops: CDR1 SGHRS, CDR2 YFSETQ. With V trimmed by 9 bases and J by 2 bases, 4 bases remained unmatched. This CDR3 has 14 amino acids. CDR3 region: CATSTSGAYNEQFF. The part of the CDR3 DNA that was read is TGCGCCACTTCGACTAGCGGGGCCTACAATGAG.

Comments on this clone: The CDR3 end falls 3 residues outside the read, so it is completed with the germline J gene. The same CDR3 is also encoded by other DNA sequences in this sample. The chain uses TRBV18 and TRBJ2-4; 10 nucleotides agree with TRBD2. CDR1 is KGHSH, CDR2 LQKENI, per germline. There are 17 residues in the CDR3. V shed 3 bases and J 3 bases; nucleotides not matched to a gene: 8. The chain's CDR3 is CASSPLPPSGGKNIQYF. CDR3 DNA, as far as it was read: TGTGCCAGCTCACCCCTCCCGCCTAGCGGGGGCAAAAACATT.

With regard to this clone: The read comes to an end 3 residues before the CDR3 does, leaving the germline J gene to fill in the end. The chain carries TRBV19 and TRBJ2-1; 10 bases fit TRBD1. This CDR3 is 14 amino acids long. Germline CDR1 LNHDA, CDR2 SQIVND (reference sequence). J lost 5 bases, V lost 6 bases, and 4 bases had no gene match. CDR3 sequence: CASRTTGGHNEQFF. The covered CDR3 bases are TGTGCCAGTAGAACGACAGGGGGCCACAATGAG. The full variable domain, completed using reference TRBV19 and TRBJ2-1, is DGGITQSPKYLFRKEGQNVTLSCEQNLNHDAMYWYRQDPGQGLRLIYYSQIVNDFQKGDIAEGYSVSREKKESFPLTVTSAQKNPTAFYLCASRTTGGHNEQFFGPGTRLTVL.

For this clone: The read is 3 residues too short to cover the CDR3 end, so that end is filled in from the germline J gene. This chain connects TRBV4-2 to TRBJ2-5; D is unresolved. The germline CDR1 and CDR2 sequences are LGHNA and YNFKEQ. V lost 0 bases and J 5 bases, leaving 10 bases between the germline ends. The CDR3 runs 14 residues. The chain's CDR3 is CASSQEEAGETQYF. The DNA read from the CDR3 is TGTGCCAGCAGCCAAGAAGAGGCCGGGGAGACC.

Notes on this clone: The read ends 3 residues before the CDR3 terminus; that terminus is restored from the germline J gene. V usage is TRBV7-8 and J usage is TRBJ1-2; 10 nucleotides line up with TRBD1. V lost 5 bases, J lost 0 bases, and 12 bases stayed unmatched. CDR1 SGHVS and CDR2 FQNEAQ come from the germline V gene. CDR3 length equals 18 residues. The CDR3 loop is CASSAPTGGTRANYGYTF. The sequenced part of the CDR3 DNA is TGTGCCAGCAGCGCGCCGACAGGGGGCACACGAGCTAACTATGGC. The variable domain in full, completed from reference TRBV7-8 and TRBJ1-2, reads GAGVSQSPRYKVAKRGQDVALRCDPISGHVSLFWYQQALGQGPEFLTYFQNEAQLDKSGLPSDRFFAERPEGSVSTLKIQRTQQEDSAVYLCASSAPTGGTRANYGYTFGSGTRLTVV.

Comment on this clone: Read coverage stops 3 residues before the CDR3 terminus; the germline J gene supplies the remainder. The same CDR3 is also encoded by other DNA sequences in this sample. The chain employs TRBV30 and TRBJ2-2; the D gene is possibly TRBD2 (6 bases). This CDR3 contains 15 residues. The germline CDR1 and CDR2 sequences are GTSNPN and SVGIG (reference sequence). V lost 3 bases to trimming and J lost 1 base, with 12 bases between them. CDR3 bases read: TGTGCCTGGAGCGTTACTAGCTTGAACACCGGGGAG. This translates into CAWSVTSLNTGE. The entire CDR3 reads CAWSVTSLNTGELFF. The variable domain in full, completed from reference TRBV30 and TRBJ2-2, reads SQTIHQWPATLVQPVGSPLSLECTVEGTSNPNLYWYRQAAGRGLQLLFYSVGIGQISSEVPQNLSASRPQDRQFILSSKKLLLSDSGFYLCAWSVTSLNTGELFFGEGSRLTVL.

On this clone itself: The CDR3 goes on 3 residues after the read ends, and that part is filled in from the germline J gene. This sequence joins TRBV5-6 and TRBJ2-5; D is perhaps TRBD1 (6 bases). Trimming stripped 1 base from V and 3 bases from J, with 10 bases between. The CDR3 has 14 residues. From germline, CDR1 is SGHDT and CDR2 YYEEEE. The covered CDR3 bases are TGTGCCAGCAGCTTGCCAGGGGACGAAGAGACC. It specifies CASSLPGDEET. The full CDR3 protein is CASSLPGDEETQYF.

As to this clone: The sequence runs out 3 residues before the end of the CDR3; the remainder is reconstructed from the germline J gene. The chain combines TRBV7-2 with TRBJ2-4, with D unclear. The CDR3 consists of 14 residues. Germline lookup yields CDR1 SGHTA and CDR2 FQGNSA. CDR3 DNA (partial): TGTGCCAGCAGCTTGTCGTTCGCTAACTATGGT. Translation gives CASSLSFANYG. The whole CDR3 is CASSLSFANYGQYF.

A note on this clone: The read finishes 3 residues shy of the CDR3 end, and the germline J gene is used to complete it. The V and J genes are TRBV7-3 and TRBJ2-5, with 9 positions matching TRBD2. Germline CDR1 is SGHTA and CDR2 is FQGTGA. The CDR3 covers 15 residues. After removal of 5 bases from V and 1 base from J, the junction contained 5 bases not matched to a gene. The CDR3 protein is CASSPAGGGQETQYF. Partial CDR3 DNA: TGTGCCAGCAGCCCTGCGGGGGGGGGCCAAGAGACC.

Notes on this clone: The germline gene is not matched at one end of the junction; a read error may be the cause. The read stops 3 residues short of the end of the CDR3; the missing end is completed from the germline J gene. The J gene is TRBJ1-3, the V gene TRBV4-2; 7 positions match TRBD1. CDR3 length: 16 residues. Germline V gene data show CDR1 as LGHNA and CDR2 as YNFKEQ. The chain's CDR3 is CASSQDRTGRGNTIYF. Incomplete CDR3 DNA: TGCGCCAGCAGCCAAGATCGGACAGGTAGAGGAAACACC.

With respect to this clone: The read finishes 3 residues shy of the CDR3 end, and the germline J gene is used to complete it. This rearrangement joins TRBV2 to TRBJ1-6; tentatively, D is TRBD1 (5 bases). CDR3 length: 15 residues. Germline-derived CDR1 and CDR2 are SNHLY and FYNNEI. V lost 4 bases and J lost 7, with 14 bases in between. The CDR3 DNA, read in part, is TGTGCCAGCAGTGTGGGCCAGGGAGGAAATTCACCC. It is translated as CASSVGQGGNSP. The full CDR3 reads CASSVGQGGNSPLHF.

Note on this clone: The read falls 3 residues short of the CDR3 end, and the missing part is taken from the germline J gene. This sequence joins TRBV6-2 or TRBV6-3 and TRBJ1-4; the D gene is possibly TRBD1 (6 bases). Germline CDR1 and CDR2: MNHEY and SVGEGT. The CDR3 consists of 17 residues. V shed 8 bases and J shed 8 bases, with 27 bases lying between them. This chain's CDR3 is CASDSTGKPDEGEKLFF. The sequenced part of the CDR3 DNA is TGTGCCAGCGACTCCACAGGGAAACCCGACGAAGGGGAAAAA.

Regarding this clone: The missing CDR3 end, 3 residues past where the read stops, is filled in from the germline J gene. The chain employs TRBV5-5 and TRBJ2-1, with D perhaps matching TRBD1 (6 bases). The V end was cut by 5 bases, the J end by 5 bases, with 17 bases between. The germline V gene encodes CDR1 SGHKS and CDR2 YYEKEE (reference sequence). CDR3 size: 15 residues. The DNA read from the CDR3 is TGTGCCAGCAGTCACCGGGACATTCCAAACAATGAG. It specifies CASSHRDIPNNE. The whole CDR3 sequence is CASSHRDIPNNEQFF.

To note about this clone: The read is 3 residues too short to cover the CDR3 end, so that end is filled in from the germline J gene. V usage is TRBV7-9 and J usage is TRBJ1-4, with TRBD1 identical over 8 bases. CDR3 length equals 13 residues. Germline-derived CDR1 and CDR2 are SEHNR and FQNEAQ (reference sequence). The V segment lost 6 bases and the J segment 7 bases; nucleotides outside the gene matches: 4. CDR3 DNA (partial): TGTGCCAGCAGATCAGGGGGCGGTGAAAAA. It codes for CASRSGGGEK. The full CDR3 is CASRSGGGEKLFF.

In terms of frequency, this clone is medium-sized. Coverage ceases 3 residues before the CDR3 finishes, and the germline J gene fills in the end. The V gene is TRBV14, the J gene TRBJ1-6; 10 bases fit TRBD1. Trimming removed 5 bases from V and 9 bases from J; junction bases left unmatched: 7. CDR1 is SGHDN and CDR2 is FVKESK in the germline V gene. The CDR3 is 15 residues long. The CDR3 spells CASSLGQGFRSPLHF. The covered CDR3 bases are TGTGCCAGCAGCTTGGGACAGGGGTTTCGTTCACCC. Full variable domain (rest looked up from reference TRBV14 and TRBJ1-6): EAGVTQFPSHSVIEKGQTVTLRCDPISGHDNLYWYRRVMGKEIKFLLHFVKESKQDESGMPNNRFLAERTGGTYSTLKVQPAELEDSGVYFCASSLGQGFRSPLHFGNGTRLTVT.

To note about this clone: The read stops 3 residues short of the end of the CDR3; the missing end is completed from the germline J gene. The rearrangement uses TRBV19 and TRBJ1-4; possible D gene TRBD1, 6 bases. Trimming shortened V by 3 bases and J by 4 bases, and 12 bases separated the two germline ends. Germline lookup yields CDR1 LNHDA and CDR2 SQIVND (reference sequence). The CDR3 runs 15 residues. The sequenced part of the CDR3 DNA is TGTGCCAGTAGTATTTCACAGGGAAGTAATGAAAAA. Translating it yields CASSISQGSNEK. The entire CDR3 sequence reads CASSISQGSNEKLFF.

As for this clone: The read falls 3 residues short of the CDR3 end, and the missing part is taken from the germline J gene. The chain couples TRBV7-8 to TRBJ2-2; weak D call: TRBD2 (6 bases). Germline V gene lookup returns CDR1 SGHVS and CDR2 FQNEAQ. V shed 5 bases and J shed 2 bases, with 21 bases lying between them. There are 18 residues in the CDR3. The CDR3 DNA, read in part, is TGTGCCAGCAGCCCCTCGCGGGGCAGGCCACCCAACACCGGGGAG. Its protein product is CASSPSRGRPPNTGE. The full-length CDR3 reads as CASSPSRGRPPNTGELFF.

In the case of this clone: The observed sequence ends 3 residues before the CDR3 terminus, with the missing tail filled in from the germline J gene. The chain carries TRBV20-1 and TRBJ2-5; the match to TRBD1 covers 7 bases. From germline, CDR1 is DFQATT and CDR2 SNEGSKA (reference sequence). The CDR3 covers 16 residues. The V segment lost 3 bases and the J segment 2 bases; nucleotides outside the gene matches: 12. The sequenced part of the CDR3 DNA is TGCAGTGCTAGGTTACCTAACAGGGGACGTCAAGAGACC. Its translation: CSARLPNRGRQET. The entire CDR3 is CSARLPNRGRQETQYF.

Regarding this clone: With the read ending 3 residues before the CDR3 end, the germline J gene is used to fill in that end. V and J are TRBV11-2 and TRBJ2-5; TRBD1 might be the D (6 bases). The length of the CDR3 is 15 residues. Trimming took 3 bases from V and 4 from J, leaving 15 bases between them. CDR1 and CDR2 (germline): SGHAT, FQNNGV. The CDR3 DNA, read in part, is TGTGCCAGCAGCTTGGGGTGGGAGACAGGAGAGACC. Translated, it gives CASSLGWETGET. The whole CDR3 protein is CASSLGWETGETQYF.

Comments on this clone: The read comes to an end 3 residues before the CDR3 does, leaving the germline J gene to fill in the end. The J gene is TRBJ1-2, the V gene TRBV7-2; D may be TRBD1 (6 bases). The CDR3 is 14 amino acids. The germline CDR1 and CDR2 sequences are SGHTA and FQGNSA. The sequenced part of the CDR3 DNA is TGTGCCAGCAGCTTAGCGAACAGGGCCCGGGGC. Its protein product is CASSLANRARG. The full CDR3 sequence reads CASSLANRARGYTF. Combining the CDR3 with reference TRBV7-2 and TRBJ1-2 gives the whole variable domain GAGVSQSPSNKVTEKGKDVELRCDPISGHTALYWYRQSLGQGLEFLIYFQGNSAPDKSGLPSDRFSAERTGGSVSTLTIQRTQQEDSAVYLCASSLANRARGYTFGSGTRLTVV.

Details on this clone: The read ends 3 residues shy of where the CDR3 ends; the end is completed using the germline J gene. The chain employs TRBV11-2 and TRBJ1-1; 7 bases match TRBD1. From germline, CDR1 is SGHAT and CDR2 FQNNGV. The CDR3 contains 13 residues. CDR3: CASSWDLQGEAFF. The DNA read from the CDR3 is TGTGCCAGCAGCTGGGACCTACAGGGGGAA.

Regarding this clone: The read stops 3 residues short of the end of the CDR3; the missing end is completed from the germline J gene. The chain links TRBV12-3 or TRBV12-4 to TRBJ1-5; D unclear. CDR3 length equals 15 residues. Trimming stripped 6 bases from V and 2 bases from J, with 14 bases between. CDR3 DNA (partial): TGTGCCAGCAGGCAAACTGATTTGGGCAATCAGCCC. Protein sequence: CASRQTDLGNQP. The full-length CDR3 reads as CASRQTDLGNQPQHF.

Notes on this clone: The read comes to an end 3 residues before the CDR3 does, leaving the germline J gene to fill in the end. The J gene is TRBJ2-2, the V gene TRBV5-1; TRBD1 is a possible D gene (6 bases). Germline loops: CDR1 SGHRS, CDR2 YFSETQ. Trimming removed 4 bases at V and 3 bases at J, with 13 bases between. This CDR3 is built from 15 residues. The covered CDR3 bases are TGCGCCAGCAGCACGGACAGCAAAGACACCGGGGAG. This translates into CASSTDSKDTGE. The full CDR3 protein is CASSTDSKDTGELFF.

Points on this clone: The read ends 3 residues early relative to the CDR3; the germline J gene fills the gap. V and J are TRBV29-1 and TRBJ1-4; a possible D gene is TRBD1 (5 bases). Germline values: CDR1 SQVTM, CDR2 ANQGSEA. This CDR3 region has 13 residues. The covered CDR3 bases are TGCAGCGTTCAAGGCTCTGGGGCCAACGTA. Its translation: CSVQGSGANV. The complete CDR3 sequence is CSVQGSGANVLFF.